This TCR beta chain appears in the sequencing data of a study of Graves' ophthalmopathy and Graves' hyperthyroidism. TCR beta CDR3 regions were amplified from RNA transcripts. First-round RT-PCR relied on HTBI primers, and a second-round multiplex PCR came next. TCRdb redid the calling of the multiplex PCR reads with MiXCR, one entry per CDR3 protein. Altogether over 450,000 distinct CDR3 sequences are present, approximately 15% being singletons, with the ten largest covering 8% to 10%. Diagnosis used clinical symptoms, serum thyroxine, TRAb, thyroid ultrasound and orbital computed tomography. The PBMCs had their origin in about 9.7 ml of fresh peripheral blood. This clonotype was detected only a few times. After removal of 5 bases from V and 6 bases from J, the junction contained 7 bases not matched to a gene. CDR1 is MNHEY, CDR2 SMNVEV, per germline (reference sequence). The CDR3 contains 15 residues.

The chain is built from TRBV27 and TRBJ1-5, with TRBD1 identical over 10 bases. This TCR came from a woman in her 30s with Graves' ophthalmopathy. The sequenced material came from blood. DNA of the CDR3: TGTGCCAGCAGTACCCGGGACAGGGGTCGTCAGCCCCAGCATTTT. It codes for CASSTRDRGRQPQHF.